This T cell receptor (beta chain) was sequenced in a study of blood T cell repertoires in COVID-19. This clone was picked up a small number of times. The ends lost 3 bases at V and 4 bases at J; junction bases unmatched: 4. CDR1 and CDR2 from the germline V gene are GTSNPN and SVGIG (reference sequence). This CDR3 region has 13 residues. The repertoire was sequenced with immunoSEQ multiplex PCR; TCRdb's copy has only in-frame clones and lacks some. There are roughly 380,000 clones in the sample; 89% occur only once, and 3% to 4% lies in the top ten. This rearrangement joins TRBV30 to TRBJ2-5; the match to TRBD1 covers 8 bases. The sequencing input was peripheral blood. This clonotype was sampled from a woman aged 55 to 70 with COVID-19, enrolled during active disease. CDR3: CAWSWQGAETQYF. CDR3 sequence (DNA): TGTGCCTGGAGCTGGCAGGGGGCAGAGACCCAGTACTTC.